This TCR beta chain was sequenced in a study of CD8 T cells in ankylosing spondylitis. Trimming shortened V by 3 bases and J by 1 base, and 28 bases separated the two germline ends. The CDR3 loop spans 21 amino acids. Germline V CDR1 and CDR2: MGHRA, YSYEKL. TCRdb re-called the 5' RACE reads through MiXCR, storing one row per CDR3 protein. There are about 320,000 distinct CDR3 sequences in the sample; around 10% occur only once, and 9.1% lies in the top ten. Material for sequencing was blood, either unsorted or a sorted T cell fraction (not recorded which). The V call is TRBV4-1, the J call TRBJ2-1; tentatively, D is TRBD1 or TRBD2 (5 bases each). The receptor's source is a female donor with ankylosing spondylitis or in good health (not recorded which). CDR3 region: CASSQKLPGTGLTPSYNEQFF. DNA for the CDR3: TGCGCCAGCAGCCAGAAACTACCCGGGACGGGGCTTACCCCTTCCTACAATGAGCAGTTCTTC.